The 5 T cell receptor beta chains reported below all come from one sample, sequenced in a study of T-cell reconstitution after alpha-beta-depleted transplantation in children. Molecular barcoding with unique molecular identifiers was used for the TCRbeta library. MiXCR, applied by TCRdb to the PCR reads, yields one record per CDR3 protein. The repertoire consists of some 200,000 distinct CDR3 sequences, with approximately 10% occurring once and the leading ten covering around 6%. The sequencing used PBMCs from the stem cell graft donor, collected from the stem cell graft. The receptors derive from a human donor who donated a stem cell graft to a child with acute lymphoblastic leukemia.

Many counts were recorded for this clonotype. V gene TRBV29-1 combines with J gene TRBJ2-1; 13 bases fit TRBD2. CDR3 length: 18 residues. Germline V CDR1 and CDR2: SQVTM, ANQGSEA. Trimming took 7 bases from V and 0 from J; bases not matched to a gene: 12. The CDR3 loop is CSAEGLAGALSSYNEQFF. Here the CDR3 DNA reads TGCAGCGCCGAAGGACTAGCGGGGGCCCTAAGCTCCTACAATGAGCAGTTCTTC.

This clonotype was seen at least ten times. This chain uses TRBV7-9 with TRBJ1-1, with D unclear. The CDR3 has 12 amino acids. Trimming took off 5 bases at V and 11 bases at J, with 15 bases between the two ends. From germline, CDR1 is SEHNR and CDR2 FQNEAQ (reference sequence). CDR3 sequence reads: CASSPPKRWAFF. The CDR3 nucleotides are TGTGCCAGCAGCCCGCCGAAGAGGTGGGCTTTCTTT.

The table lists this clonotype with many counts. The chain employs TRBV12-3 or TRBV12-4 and TRBJ2-3; D is unresolved. This CDR3 has 13 amino acids. V shed 6 bases and J shed 0 bases, with 7 bases lying between them. CDR3 sequence: CASRDGSTDTQYF. Here the CDR3 DNA reads TGTGCCAGCAGGGACGGGAGCACAGATACGCAGTATTTT.

This clonotype was found many times. The V gene is TRBV20-1, the J gene TRBJ2-6; D not certain. Germline-derived CDR1 and CDR2 are DFQATT and SNEGSKA (reference sequence). The ends were cut back, 4 bases at V and 4 bases at J, with 5 bases in the middle. This CDR3 is 12 amino acids long. The CDR3: CSAIPGANVLTF. For the CDR3, the DNA is TGCAGTGCTATTCCAGGGGCCAACGTCCTGACTTTC.

This clonotype was observed many times. The J gene is TRBJ1-1, the V gene TRBV7-9; the D is unclear. From germline, CDR1 is SEHNR and CDR2 FQNEAQ (reference sequence). V was clipped by 3 bases and J by 0 bases, with 11 bases between them. The CDR3 runs 15 residues. CDR3 protein: CASSFPDGMNTEAFF. The CDR3 DNA is TGTGCCAGCAGCTTCCCGGACGGGATGAACACTGAAGCTTTCTTT.